What follows are 21 T cell receptor beta chains derived from one specimen sequenced in a study of CD8+CD57+ T cells in acquired aplastic anemia. The study profiled TCR beta VDJ and CDR3 using genomic DNA as template. Each CDR3 protein is one row after TCRdb ran MiXCR on the reads. The sample has 450,000 to 550,000 distinct CDR3 sequences, approximately 33% seen once. It was patients with CD8+CD57+ cell expansion by flow cytometry who were chosen for sequencing. Specimen: sorted CD4+, CD8+, or CD8+CD57+ T cells (not recorded which) from PBMCs. The receptors were sampled from a human donor with aplastic anemia.

The chain couples TRBV10-3 to TRBJ2-3; D remains ambiguous. This CDR3 comprises 13 residues. Germline loops: CDR1 ENHRY, CDR2 SYGVKD. The V end was cut by 3 bases, the J end by 2 bases, with 6 bases between. The CDR3 DNA is TGTGCCATCAGTGACGAATCCACAGATACGCAGTATTTT. This gives the protein CAISDESTDTQYF.

This clonotype appeared many times. The chain is built from TRBV7-9 and TRBJ2-7, with D perhaps TRBD2 (6 bases). Germline V lookup: CDR1 SEHNR, CDR2 FQNEAQ (reference sequence). The CDR3 is 12 residues long. Deletions cut 5 bases from V and 4 bases from J, with 9 bases between. The CDR3 region is CASSPTSYEQYF. The CDR3 DNA reads TGTGCCAGCAGCCCGACTAGTTACGAGCAGTACTTC.

This clonotype appeared a few times. This chain links TRBV20-1 with TRBJ1-1, with D hard to call. V was clipped by 5 bases and J by 3 bases, with 7 bases between them. Germline V gives CDR1 DFQATT, CDR2 SNEGSKA (reference sequence). The CDR3 runs 11 residues. The CDR3 region is CSAYRDTEAFF. CDR3 DNA sequence: TGCAGTGCTTACAGAGACACTGAAGCTTTCTTT.

The chain carries TRBV12-3 or TRBV12-4 and TRBJ2-1; 8 bases map to TRBD2. The CDR3 totals 17 residues. V dropped 1 base and J dropped 0; count of bases not matched to a gene: 5. In nucleotides, the CDR3 is TGTGCCAGCAGTTTAGACAAGCGGGGGTCCTCCTACAATGAGCAGTTCTTC. Encoded protein: CASSLDKRGSSYNEQFF.

This clonotype showed up just a few times. The rearrangement links TRBV25-1 to TRBJ2-6, with no clear D. CDR3 length: 14 amino acids. The ends were cut back, 6 bases at V and 0 bases at J, with 6 bases in the middle. From germline, CDR1 is MGHDK and CDR2 SYGVNS. CDR3 nucleotide sequence: TGTGCCAGCAGAAGGGACTCTGGGGCCAACGTCCTGACTTTC. It specifies CASRRDSGANVLTF. Full variable domain (remainder filled in from reference TRBV25-1 and TRBJ2-6): EADIYQTPRYLVIGTGKKITLECSQTMGHDKMYWYQQDPGMELHLIHYSYGVNSTEKGDLSSESTVSRIRTEHFPLTLESARPSHTSQYLCASRRDSGANVLTFGAGSRLTVL.

This chain joins TRBV7-9 and TRBJ1-2, with 7 bases that match TRBD1. Per germline, CDR1 SEHNR and CDR2 FQNEAQ (reference sequence). This CDR3 region has 12 residues. V shed 11 bases and J 3 bases; nucleotides not matched to a gene: 6. This CDR3 is CAAGQLYYGYTF. The CDR3 DNA follows: TGTGCCGCGGGACAGCTATACTATGGCTACACCTTC.

This clonotype occurred once. The gene calls are TRBV6-1 and TRBJ1-2; D may be TRBD1 (5 bases). The CDR3 covers 16 residues. V was shortened by 2 bases and J by 4 bases, with 17 bases between the two germline ends. CDR1 is MNHNS, CDR2 SASEGT, per germline. The CDR3 DNA sequence: TGTGCCAGCAGTGAAATGGGGCAGGGCGGCGGCTATGGCTACACCTTC. Protein product: CASSEMGQGGGYGYTF.

The chain uses TRBV11-1 and TRBJ2-2; 8 bases map to TRBD2. The CDR3 runs 17 residues. With V trimmed by 4 bases and J by 1 base, 8 bases remained unmatched. Germline CDR1 SGHAT, CDR2 FQDESV (reference sequence). The CDR3 DNA follows: TGTGCCAGCAGCTCCCCCGGGGGGGTTGGGAACACCGGGGAGCTGTTTTTT. This sequence encodes CASSSPGGVGNTGELFF.

This clonotype was recorded once. The chain joins TRBV7-3 to TRBJ2-1; 8 nucleotides match TRBD2. V shed 5 bases, J shed 9 bases, and the junction held 6 bases outside the gene matches. The CDR3 consists of 13 residues. The germline gives CDR1 SGHTA, CDR2 FQGTGA. CDR3 coding DNA: TGTGCCAGCAGCATCGGACTAGCAGTTGAGCAGTTCTTC. It codes for CASSIGLAVEQFF.

This clonotype was seen repeatedly, ten times or more. V usage is TRBV19 and J usage is TRBJ1-5; D is perhaps TRBD1 (5 bases). The CDR3 loop spans 15 amino acids. Per the germline V gene, CDR1 is LNHDA and CDR2 is SQIVND (reference sequence). V lost 3 bases to trimming and J lost 5 bases, with 14 bases between them. The CDR3 region is CASSIIAGTDQPQHF. CDR3 nucleotide sequence: TGTGCCAGTAGTATTATTGCGGGGACGGATCAGCCCCAGCATTTT. Based on the CDR3 plus reference TRBV19 and TRBJ1-5, the full variable domain is DGGITQSPKYLFRKEGQNVTLSCEQNLNHDAMYWYRQDPGQGLRLIYYSQIVNDFQKGDIAEGYSVSREKKESFPLTVTSAQKNPTAFYLCASSIIAGTDQPQHFGDGTRLSIL.

This clonotype was counted many times. The chain uses TRBV2 and TRBJ2-5, with TRBD2 matching 14 bases. The germline gives CDR1 SNHLY, CDR2 FYNNEI. This CDR3 region has 16 residues. The V gene end was trimmed by 6 bases and the J gene end by 0 bases; junction bases not matched to a gene: 3. The CDR3, as DNA: TGTGCCAGCAGGGGACTAGCGGGGGTGAACCAAGAGACCCAGTACTTC. This gives the protein CASRGLAGVNQETQYF.

The chain has TRBV5-1 and TRBJ2-6, with 8 bases identical to TRBD1. The CDR3 contains 20 residues. CDR1 is SGHRS, CDR2 YFSETQ, per germline. V lost 0 bases and J lost 0; bases outside the gene matches: 11. Written as DNA, the CDR3 is TGCGCCAGCAGCTTGGGTCGTAGGGCAGGGGGCGGCTCTGGGGCCAACGTCCTGACTTTC. This sequence encodes CASSLGRRAGGGSGANVLTF.

This chain connects TRBV3-1 to TRBJ1-1; D remains unclear. The CDR3 is 12 amino acids. V was clipped by 6 bases and J by 7 bases, with 12 bases between them. The germline CDR1 and CDR2 sequences are LGHDT and YNNKEL (reference sequence). CDR3 protein: CASSFLQSEAFF. For the CDR3, the DNA is TGTGCCAGCAGTTTCCTGCAGAGTGAAGCTTTCTTT.

The rearrangement links TRBV11-2 to TRBJ2-7; 12 bases are a match to TRBD2. The CDR3 spans 15 residues. Per the germline V gene, CDR1 is SGHAT and CDR2 is FQNNGV. Losses at the gene ends were 5 bases for V and 3 bases for J; bases not matched to a gene: 5. CDR3 amino acids: CASSRTSGDVYEQYF. The CDR3 DNA follows: TGTGCCAGCAGCCGGACTAGCGGGGATGTCTACGAGCAGTACTTC.

V usage is TRBV29-1 and J usage is TRBJ2-5; D unresolved. Germline loops: CDR1 SQVTM, CDR2 ANQGSEA. This CDR3 region has 10 residues. Trimming shortened V by 2 bases and J by 4 bases, and 2 bases separated the two germline ends. The CDR3 reads CSVELETQYF. The CDR3 coding sequence is TGCAGCGTTGAACTAGAGACCCAGTACTTC.

This clonotype occurred a few times. The chain uses TRBV5-1 and TRBJ2-1; 8 bases map to TRBD1. Trimming took 4 bases from V and 8 from J; bases not matched to a gene: 8. The V gene's germline CDR1 is SGHRS and CDR2 YFSETQ. The CDR3 totals 14 residues. The DNA of the CDR3 is TGCGCCAGCAGCGCTGGCTGGACAGGGCATGAGCAGTTCTTC. Translating gives CASSAGWTGHEQFF.

This clonotype was counted many times. This chain uses TRBV9 with TRBJ2-7; 8 nucleotides line up with TRBD2. Germline V CDR1 and CDR2: SGDLS, YYNGEE. The CDR3 loop spans 15 amino acids. J gave up 1 base and V 2 bases, and 5 bases lay outside the gene matches. CDR3 in DNA: TGTGCCAGCAGCGTCGGGGGGGCCTCGTCCTACGAGCAGTACTTC. Amino acid sequence: CASSVGGASSYEQYF.

The rearrangement joins TRBV27 to TRBJ2-7; D gene uncertain. The germline gives CDR1 MNHEY, CDR2 SMNVEV (reference sequence). CDR3 length: 12 amino acids. The germline V and J ends were trimmed by 0 bases and 6 bases, with 6 bases remaining between them. Here the CDR3 DNA reads TGTGCCAGCAGTTTATCGCCAGGCGAGCAGTACTTC. Translating gives CASSLSPGEQYF.

The chain uses TRBV11-2 and TRBJ2-2; 8 bases match TRBD1. This CDR3 has 14 residues. Germline V gene lookup returns CDR1 SGHAT and CDR2 FQNNGV. The junction had 2 bases not matched to a gene; V was cut back by 1 base and J by 7 bases. The CDR3 DNA follows: TGTGCCAGCAGCTTAGGACAGGGGTACGGGGAGCTGTTTTTT. As protein: CASSLGQGYGELFF.

This clonotype was counted at least ten times. This chain uses TRBV30 with TRBJ1-2; perhaps TRBD1 as D (6 bases). The CDR3 runs 13 residues. V was pared by 7 bases and J by 4 bases, with 16 bases between. The germline V gene encodes CDR1 GTSNPN and CDR2 SVGIG (reference sequence). The CDR3 spells CASRTALGYGYTF. As DNA, the CDR3 is TGTGCCTCAAGGACAGCCCTCGGCTATGGCTACACCTTC. Looking up the rest from reference TRBV30 and TRBJ1-2 gives the full variable domain: SQTIHQWPATLVQPVGSPLSLECTVEGTSNPNLYWYRQAAGRGLQLLFYSVGIGQISSEVPQNLSASRPQDRQFILSSKKLLLSDSGFYLCASRTALGYGYTFGSGTRLTVV.

The chain couples TRBV19 to TRBJ1-5, with a tentative D call TRBD1 (5 bases). The germline gives CDR1 LNHDA, CDR2 SQIVND (reference sequence). This CDR3 is 17 amino acids long. V shed 5 bases and J shed 2 bases, with 19 bases lying between them. Here the CDR3 DNA reads TGTGCCAGTAGTGGGCATCAAGGGACGGGCGGCAATCAGCCCCAGCATTTT. As protein: CASSGHQGTGGNQPQHF.